The clone carrying this T cell receptor (beta chain) was seen only once. Its specificity is unknown. The sample is drawn from a study of shared clonotypes between healthy human individuals. Study observations and caveats: Larger richness was generally estimated for naive than memory subsets. Only blood was sampled, and tissue TCR repertoires likely differ from blood ones.

Here immunoSEQ multiplex PCR was the method, and the copy in TCRdb shows in-frame clones only, minus some. The table includes more than 1.2 million clones, about 98.5% detected once. The CDR3 totals 18 residues. V was clipped by 4 bases and J by 4 bases; unmatched bases: 10. Germline-derived CDR1 and CDR2 are MNHNS and SASEGT. The chain combines TRBV6-1 with TRBJ2-7, with 16 nucleotides matching TRBD2. The source material was naive CD4+ T cells sorted from blood. Subset specified: CD45RA+ positively selected. The sequence was obtained from a man aged 30 to 45 in good health. The CDR3 DNA reads TGTGCCAGCAGTGGGTCCGGGACTAGCGGGAGGGCCGCTTACGAGCAGTACTTC. Translated: CASSGSGTSGRAAYEQYF.